These 11 T cell receptor beta chains were sequenced from one sample in a study of T cell responses to AZD1222 COVID-19 vaccine. Some clones are missing from TCRdb's copy, which holds only in-frame ones; the method was immunoSEQ multiplex PCR. Among around 180,000 clones listed, roughly nine tenths were seen once. Sequencing used peripheral blood, obtained on day 0 of AZD1222 vaccination. These receptors originate from an adult in good health.

The gene calls are TRBV28 and TRBJ2-5; TRBD1 aligns across 10 bases. In germline, CDR1 is MDHEN, CDR2 SYDVKM. CDR3 size: 14 residues. V was pared by 8 bases and J by 1 base, with 4 bases of the junction left unmatched. In nucleotides, the CDR3 is TGTGCCAGCCGGACAGGGGGGGGCCAAGAGACCCAGTACTTC. This sequence encodes CASRTGGGQETQYF.

This chain uses TRBV5-1 with TRBJ2-2; D remains unclear. V lost 0 bases and J 8 bases, leaving 11 bases between the germline ends. The CDR3 has 14 amino acids. Per the germline V gene, CDR1 is SGHRS and CDR2 is YFSETQ. The CDR3 protein is CASSLGQNRGELFF. The CDR3 nucleotides read TGCGCCAGCAGCTTGGGTCAAAATCGTGGGGAGCTGTTTTTT.

The chain combines TRBV7-2 with TRBJ2-1; TRBD2 might be the D (6 bases). The V end was cut by 4 bases, the J end by 2 bases, with 18 bases between. The CDR3 runs 17 residues. Germline V gene sequence: CDR1 SGHTA, CDR2 FQGNSA. CDR3: CASSSLGTHLPYNEQFF. Here the CDR3 DNA reads TGTGCCAGCAGCTCGCTCGGGACTCACCTTCCCTACAATGAGCAGTTCTTC.

This chain links TRBV25-1 with TRBJ1-2; the D is unclear. The CDR3 is 16 residues long. CDR1 and CDR2 (germline): MGHDK, SYGVNS. Trimming cost V 1 base and J 0 bases, with 12 bases left between them. CDR3 nucleotide sequence: TGTGCCAGCAGTGAATCCCACGCGGAACCTAACTATGGCTACACCTTC. Translation gives CASSESHAEPNYGYTF.

This chain connects TRBV7-6 to TRBJ1-5; D not certain. Trimming pared 5 bases from V and 2 bases from J, leaving 13 bases between. The CDR3 contains 15 residues. Germline assignment: CDR1 SGHVS and CDR2 FNYEAQ. CDR3 amino acids: CASSPTDGGNQPQHF. CDR3 DNA: TGTGCCAGCAGCCCCACGGACGGAGGCAATCAGCCCCAGCATTTT.

This clone was seen a single time. The rearrangement uses TRBV19 and TRBJ2-7; tentatively, D is TRBD2 (6 bases). The V gene lost 5 bases and the J gene lost 4 bases, with 15 bases spanning the gap. The length of the CDR3 is 14 residues. CDR1 is LNHDA, CDR2 SQIVND, per germline (reference sequence). The CDR3 nucleotides read TGTGCCAGTAGTCCCGGGACTTTGGGATACGAGCAGTACTTC. Its translation: CASSPGTLGYEQYF.

The gene calls are TRBV5-1 and TRBJ1-6, with 7 bases that match TRBD1. The CDR3 is made up of 17 amino acids. J was trimmed by 2 bases and V by 3 bases; bases with no gene match: 8. Germline V gives CDR1 SGHRS, CDR2 YFSETQ. In DNA, the CDR3 is TGCGCCAGCAGCTCGAAAGACAGGGCAACCTATAATTCACCCCTCCACTTT. This sequence encodes CASSSKDRATYNSPLHF.

This chain connects TRBV28 to TRBJ2-7; D could derive from TRBD1 or TRBD2 (5 bases each). CDR3 size: 14 residues. Germline V gene lookup returns CDR1 MDHEN and CDR2 SYDVKM. Trimming took off 4 bases at V and 2 bases at J, with 12 bases between the two ends. The CDR3 region is CASSWDHGAYEQYF. The CDR3 region has the DNA TGTGCCAGCAGTTGGGACCATGGGGCCTACGAGCAGTACTTC. Together with reference TRBV28 and TRBJ2-7, the CDR3 gives the full variable domain: DVKVTQSSRYLVKRTGEKVFLECVQDMDHENMFWYRQDPGLGLRLIYFSYDVKMKEKGDIPEGYSVSREKKERFSLILESASTNQTSMYLCASSWDHGAYEQYFGPGTRLTVT.

The chain recombines TRBV29-1 with TRBJ1-2; D gene uncertain. The germline V gene encodes CDR1 SQVTM and CDR2 ANQGSEA. CDR3 size: 13 residues. V was trimmed by 0 bases and J by 4 bases, leaving 9 bases between them. The CDR3 region has the DNA TGCAGCGTTGAAGAATCGGCCGGCTATGGCTACACCTTC. Translating it yields CSVEESAGYGYTF.

The gene calls are TRBV5-1 and TRBJ1-2, with TRBD1 matching over 10 bases. The CDR3 length is 15 residues. V was clipped by 5 bases and J by 4 bases; unmatched bases: 8. CDR1 SGHRS and CDR2 YFSETQ come from the germline V gene. DNA of the CDR3: TGCGCCAGCAGGACCGGGACAGGGGTTCTCTATGGCTACACCTTC. Its protein is CASRTGTGVLYGYTF.

The genes are TRBV7-8 and TRBJ2-1, with 8 bases fitting TRBD2. V lost 0 bases and J lost 6; bases outside the gene matches: 7. CDR3 length equals 16 residues. The germline CDR1 and CDR2 sequences are SGHVS and FQNEAQ. In DNA form, the CDR3 reads TGTGCCAGCAGCTTAGCGCAGGGACTAGTCGCCAATGAGCAGTTCTTC. It is translated as CASSLAQGLVANEQFF.